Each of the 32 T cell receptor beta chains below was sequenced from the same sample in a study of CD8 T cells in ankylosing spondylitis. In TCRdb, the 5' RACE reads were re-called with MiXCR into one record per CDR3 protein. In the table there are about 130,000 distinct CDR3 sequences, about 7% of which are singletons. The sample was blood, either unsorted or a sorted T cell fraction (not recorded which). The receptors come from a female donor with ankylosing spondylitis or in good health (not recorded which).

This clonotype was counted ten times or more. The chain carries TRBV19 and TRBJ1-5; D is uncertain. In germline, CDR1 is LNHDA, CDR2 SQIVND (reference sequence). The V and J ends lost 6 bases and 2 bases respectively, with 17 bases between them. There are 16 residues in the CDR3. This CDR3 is CASSDGDPLGNQPQHF. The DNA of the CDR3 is TGTGCCAGTAGCGATGGAGATCCTCTGGGCAATCAGCCCCAGCATTTT.

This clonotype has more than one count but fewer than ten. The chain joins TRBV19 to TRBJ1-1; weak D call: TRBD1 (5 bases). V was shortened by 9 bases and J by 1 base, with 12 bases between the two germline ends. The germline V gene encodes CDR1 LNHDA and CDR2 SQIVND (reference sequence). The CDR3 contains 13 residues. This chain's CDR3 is CASQPRENTEAFF. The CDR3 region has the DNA TGTGCCAGCCAACCCAGGGAGAACACTGAAGCTTTCTTT.

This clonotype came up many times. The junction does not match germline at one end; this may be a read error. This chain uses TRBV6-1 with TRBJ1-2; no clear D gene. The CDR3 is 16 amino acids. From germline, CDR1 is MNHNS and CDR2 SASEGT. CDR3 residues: CASSESPSALSMARAF. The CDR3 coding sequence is TGTGCCAGCAGTGAAAGTCCGTCGGCCTTATCTATGGCTAGGGCCTTC.

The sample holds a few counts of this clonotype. Written as DNA, the CDR3 is TGTGCCAGCAACCCGGGACAGTCCTACAATGAGCAGTTCTTC. Translating it yields CASNPGQSYNEQFF. J is TRBJ2-1 and V is TRBV6-2 or TRBV6-3; 7 bases are shared with TRBD1. The CDR3 has 14 amino acids. Germline V CDR1 and CDR2: MNHEY, SVGEGT. The V and J ends lost 7 bases and 1 base, in that order; junction bases with no gene match: 4.

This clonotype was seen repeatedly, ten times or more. The CDR3 protein is CSACQTSAGELFF. The CDR3 nucleotides read TGCAGTGCTTGCCAGACTAGCGCCGGGGAGCTGTTTTTT. The gene calls are TRBV20-1 and TRBJ2-2; 8 bases match TRBD2. The V segment lost 5 bases and the J segment 6 bases; nucleotides outside the gene matches: 5. In germline, CDR1 is DFQATT, CDR2 SNEGSKA (reference sequence). CDR3 length equals 13 residues.

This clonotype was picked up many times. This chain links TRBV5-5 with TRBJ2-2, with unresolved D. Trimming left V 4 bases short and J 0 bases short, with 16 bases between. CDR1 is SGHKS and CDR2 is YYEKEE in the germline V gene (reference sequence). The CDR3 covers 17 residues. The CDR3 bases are TGTGCCAGCAGCCCGTTGTTGCGAGGCGCGAACACCGGGGAGCTGTTTTTT. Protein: CASSPLLRGANTGELFF.

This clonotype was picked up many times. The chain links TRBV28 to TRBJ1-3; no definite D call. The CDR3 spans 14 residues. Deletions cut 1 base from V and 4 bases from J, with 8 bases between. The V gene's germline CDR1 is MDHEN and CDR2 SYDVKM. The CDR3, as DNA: TGTGCCAGCAGTTTATTCGGAGGGGGAAACACCATATATTTT. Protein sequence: CASSLFGGGNTIYF.

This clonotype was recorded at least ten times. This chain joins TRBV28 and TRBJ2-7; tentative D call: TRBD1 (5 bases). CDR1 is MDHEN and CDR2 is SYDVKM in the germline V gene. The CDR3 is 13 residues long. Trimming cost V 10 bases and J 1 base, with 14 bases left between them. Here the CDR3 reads CATSTANSYEQYF. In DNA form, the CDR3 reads TGTGCCACCTCGACAGCGAATTCCTACGAGCAGTACTTC. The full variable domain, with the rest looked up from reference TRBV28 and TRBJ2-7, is DVKVTQSSRYLVKRTGEKVFLECVQDMDHENMFWYRQDPGLGLRLIYFSYDVKMKEKGDIPEGYSVSREKKERFSLILESASTNQTSMYLCATSTANSYEQYFGPGTRLTVT.

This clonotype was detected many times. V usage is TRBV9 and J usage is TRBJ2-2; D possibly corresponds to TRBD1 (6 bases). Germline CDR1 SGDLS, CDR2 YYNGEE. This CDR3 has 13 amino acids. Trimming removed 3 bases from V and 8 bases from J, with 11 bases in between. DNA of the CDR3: TGTGCCAGCAGCGCCCACGGGACAGGGGAGCTGTTTTTT. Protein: CASSAHGTGELFF.

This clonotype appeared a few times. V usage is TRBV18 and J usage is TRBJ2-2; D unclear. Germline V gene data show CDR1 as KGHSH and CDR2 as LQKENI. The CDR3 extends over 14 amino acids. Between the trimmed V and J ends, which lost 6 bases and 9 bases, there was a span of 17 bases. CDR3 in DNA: TGTGCCAGCTCGAGGCAGCAAACCGACCGGGAGCTGTTTTTT. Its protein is CASSRQQTDRELFF.

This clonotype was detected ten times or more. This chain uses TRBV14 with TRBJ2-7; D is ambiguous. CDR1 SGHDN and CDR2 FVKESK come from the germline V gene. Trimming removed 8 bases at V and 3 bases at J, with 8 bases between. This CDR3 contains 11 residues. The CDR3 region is CASALSYEQYF. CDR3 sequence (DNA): TGTGCCAGCGCCTTGAGCTACGAGCAGTACTTC.

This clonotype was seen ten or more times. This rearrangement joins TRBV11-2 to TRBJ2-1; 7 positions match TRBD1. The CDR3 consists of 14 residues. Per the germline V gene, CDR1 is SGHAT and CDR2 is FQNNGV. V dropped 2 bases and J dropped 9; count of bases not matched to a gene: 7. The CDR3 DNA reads TGTGCCAGCAGCTTACGGGGCTCAGGGGGTGAGCAGTTCTTC. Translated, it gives CASSLRGSGGEQFF.

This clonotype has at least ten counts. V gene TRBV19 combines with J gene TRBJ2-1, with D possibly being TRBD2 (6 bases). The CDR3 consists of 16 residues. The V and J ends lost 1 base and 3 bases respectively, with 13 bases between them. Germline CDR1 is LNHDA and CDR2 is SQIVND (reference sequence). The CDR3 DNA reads TGTGCCAGTAGTATAGTCGGCGGGGAGATCTACAATGAGCAGTTCTTC. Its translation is CASSIVGGEIYNEQFF.

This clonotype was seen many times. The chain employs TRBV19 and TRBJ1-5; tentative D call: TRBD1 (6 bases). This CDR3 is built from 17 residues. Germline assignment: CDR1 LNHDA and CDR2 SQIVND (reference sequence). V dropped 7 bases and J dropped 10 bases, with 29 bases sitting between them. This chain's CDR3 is CASKSDRDIPNRGPQHF. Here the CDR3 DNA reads TGTGCCAGTAAGAGCGATCGGGACATACCCAACCGGGGACCCCAGCATTTT.

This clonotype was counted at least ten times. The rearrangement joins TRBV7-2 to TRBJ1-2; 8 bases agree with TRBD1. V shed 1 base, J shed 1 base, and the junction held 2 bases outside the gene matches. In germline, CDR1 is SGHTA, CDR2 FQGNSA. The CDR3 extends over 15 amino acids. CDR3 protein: CASSLVGQGNYGYTF. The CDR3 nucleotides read TGTGCCAGCAGCTTAGTTGGACAGGGTAACTATGGCTACACCTTC. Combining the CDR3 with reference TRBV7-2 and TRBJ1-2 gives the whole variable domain GAGVSQSPSNKVTEKGKDVELRCDPISGHTALYWYRQSLGQGLEFLIYFQGNSAPDKSGLPSDRFSAERTGGSVSTLTIQRTQQEDSAVYLCASSLVGQGNYGYTFGSGTRLTVV.

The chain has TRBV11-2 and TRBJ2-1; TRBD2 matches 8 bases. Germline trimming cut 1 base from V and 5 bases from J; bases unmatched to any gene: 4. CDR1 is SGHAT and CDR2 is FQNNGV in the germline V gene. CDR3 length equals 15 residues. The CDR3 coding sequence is TGTGCCAGCAGCTTAGGACGGGGGGGAAACAATGAGCAGTTCTTC. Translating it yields CASSLGRGGNNEQFF. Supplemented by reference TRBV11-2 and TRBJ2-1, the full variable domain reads EAGVAQSPRYKIIEKRQSVAFWCNPISGHATLYWYQQILGQGPKLLIQFQNNGVVDDSQLPKDRFSAERLKGVDSTLKIQPAKLEDSAVYLCASSLGRGGNNEQFFGPGTRLTVL.

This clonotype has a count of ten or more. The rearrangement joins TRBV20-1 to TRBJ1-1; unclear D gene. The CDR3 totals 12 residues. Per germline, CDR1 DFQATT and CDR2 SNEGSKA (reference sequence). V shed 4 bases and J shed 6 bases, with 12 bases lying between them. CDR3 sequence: CSAKPPDAEAFF. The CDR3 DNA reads TGCAGTGCTAAACCACCGGACGCTGAAGCTTTCTTT.

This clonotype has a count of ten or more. The CDR3: CSASNPGALGTDTQYF. Here the CDR3 DNA reads TGCAGTGCTAGTAACCCGGGGGCTCTAGGCACAGATACGCAGTATTTT. The chain couples TRBV20-1 to TRBJ2-3, with D perhaps assigned TRBD1 or TRBD2 (6 bases each). CDR1 and CDR2 from the germline V gene are DFQATT and SNEGSKA (reference sequence). The germline V and J ends were trimmed by 3 bases and 1 base, with 17 bases remaining between them. This CDR3 is built from 16 residues.

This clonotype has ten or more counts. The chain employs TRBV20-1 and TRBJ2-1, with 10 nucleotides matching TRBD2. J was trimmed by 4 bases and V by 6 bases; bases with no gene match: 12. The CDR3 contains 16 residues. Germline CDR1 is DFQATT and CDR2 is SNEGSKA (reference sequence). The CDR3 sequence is CSAPNPTSGDYNEQFF. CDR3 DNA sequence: TGCAGTGCCCCCAACCCCACTAGCGGGGATTACAATGAGCAGTTCTTC.

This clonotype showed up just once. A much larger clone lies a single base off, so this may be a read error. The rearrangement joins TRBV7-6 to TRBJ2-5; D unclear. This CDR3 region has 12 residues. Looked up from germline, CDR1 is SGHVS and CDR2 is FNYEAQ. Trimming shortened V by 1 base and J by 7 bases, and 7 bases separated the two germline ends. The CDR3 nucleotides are TGTGCCAGCAGCTTAGGTCTTGGGACCCAGTACTTC. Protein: CASSLGLGTQYF. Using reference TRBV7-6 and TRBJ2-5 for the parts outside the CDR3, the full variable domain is GAGVSQSPRYKVTKRGQDVALRCDPISGHVSLYWYRQALGQGPEFLTYFNYEAQQDKSGLPNDRFSAERPEGSISTLTIQRTEQRDSAMYRCASSLGLGTQYFGPGTRLLVL.

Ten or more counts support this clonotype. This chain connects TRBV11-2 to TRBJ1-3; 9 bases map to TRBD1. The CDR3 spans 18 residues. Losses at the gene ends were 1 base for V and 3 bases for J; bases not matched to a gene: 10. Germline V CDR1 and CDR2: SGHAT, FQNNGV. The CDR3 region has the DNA TGTGCCAGCAGCTTAGTGTGGACAGGGGCCATCGGTGGAAACACCATATATTTT. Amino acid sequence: CASSLVWTGAIGGNTIYF. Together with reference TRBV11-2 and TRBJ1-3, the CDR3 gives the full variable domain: EAGVAQSPRYKIIEKRQSVAFWCNPISGHATLYWYQQILGQGPKLLIQFQNNGVVDDSQLPKDRFSAERLKGVDSTLKIQPAKLEDSAVYLCASSLVWTGAIGGNTIYFGEGSWLTVV.

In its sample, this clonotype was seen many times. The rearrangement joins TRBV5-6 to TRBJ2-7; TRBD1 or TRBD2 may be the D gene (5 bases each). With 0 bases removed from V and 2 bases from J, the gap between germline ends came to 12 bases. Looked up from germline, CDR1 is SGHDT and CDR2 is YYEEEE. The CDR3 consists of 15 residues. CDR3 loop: CASSLEGTEPYEQYF. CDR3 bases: TGTGCCAGCAGCTTGGAGGGGACGGAACCCTACGAGCAGTACTTC.

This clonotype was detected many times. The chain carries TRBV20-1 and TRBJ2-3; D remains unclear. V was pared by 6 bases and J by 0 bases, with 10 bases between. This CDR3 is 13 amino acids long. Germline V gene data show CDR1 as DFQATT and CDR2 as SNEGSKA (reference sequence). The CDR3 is CSADPDSTDTQYF. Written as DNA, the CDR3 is TGCAGTGCAGATCCGGACAGCACAGATACGCAGTATTTT.

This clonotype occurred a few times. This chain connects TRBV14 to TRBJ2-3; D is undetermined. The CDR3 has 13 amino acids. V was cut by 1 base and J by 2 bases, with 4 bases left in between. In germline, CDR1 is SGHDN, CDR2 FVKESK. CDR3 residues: CASSQGITDTQYF. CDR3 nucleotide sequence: TGTGCCAGCAGCCAAGGGATCACAGATACGCAGTATTTT.

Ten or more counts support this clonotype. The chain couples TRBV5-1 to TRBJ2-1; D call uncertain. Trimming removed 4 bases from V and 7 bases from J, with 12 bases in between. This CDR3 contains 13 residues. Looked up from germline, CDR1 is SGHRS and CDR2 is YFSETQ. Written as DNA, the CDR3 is TGCGCCAGCAGCCTGAAGGCATCGAATGAGCAGTTCTTC. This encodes CASSLKASNEQFF.

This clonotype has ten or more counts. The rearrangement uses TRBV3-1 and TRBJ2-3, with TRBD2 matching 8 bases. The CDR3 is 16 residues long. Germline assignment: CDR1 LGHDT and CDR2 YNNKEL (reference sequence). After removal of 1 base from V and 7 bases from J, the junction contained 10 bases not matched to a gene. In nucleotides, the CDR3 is TGTGCCAGCAGCCAAGGAACCGGCGGGGGGTCAAATACGCAGTATTTT. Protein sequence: CASSQGTGGGSNTQYF.

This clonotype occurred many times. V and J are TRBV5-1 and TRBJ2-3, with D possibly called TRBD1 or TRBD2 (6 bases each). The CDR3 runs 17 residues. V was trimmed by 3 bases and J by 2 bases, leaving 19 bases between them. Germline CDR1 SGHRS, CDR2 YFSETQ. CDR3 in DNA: TGCGCCAGCAGCTCGGGGGCCGGAGGGACTTTCACAGATACGCAGTATTTT. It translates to CASSSGAGGTFTDTQYF.

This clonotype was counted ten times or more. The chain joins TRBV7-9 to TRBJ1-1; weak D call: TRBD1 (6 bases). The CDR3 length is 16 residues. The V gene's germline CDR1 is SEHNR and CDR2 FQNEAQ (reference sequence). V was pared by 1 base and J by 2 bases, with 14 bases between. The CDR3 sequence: CASSLGGAGENTEAFF. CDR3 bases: TGTGCCAGCAGCTTAGGGGGGGCCGGAGAAAACACTGAAGCTTTCTTT. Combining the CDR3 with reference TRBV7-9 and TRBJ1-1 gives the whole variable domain DTGVSQNPRHKITKRGQNVTFRCDPISEHNRLYWYRQTLGQGPEFLTYFQNEAQLEKSRLLSDRFSAERPKGSFSTLEIQRTEQGDSAMYLCASSLGGAGENTEAFFGQGTRLTVV.

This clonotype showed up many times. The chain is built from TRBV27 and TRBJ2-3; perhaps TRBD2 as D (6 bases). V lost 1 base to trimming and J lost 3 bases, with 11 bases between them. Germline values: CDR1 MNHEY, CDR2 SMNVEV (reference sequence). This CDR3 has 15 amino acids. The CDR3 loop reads CASSLWTRGTDTQYF. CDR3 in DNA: TGTGCCAGCAGTTTATGGACACGGGGGACAGATACGCAGTATTTT.

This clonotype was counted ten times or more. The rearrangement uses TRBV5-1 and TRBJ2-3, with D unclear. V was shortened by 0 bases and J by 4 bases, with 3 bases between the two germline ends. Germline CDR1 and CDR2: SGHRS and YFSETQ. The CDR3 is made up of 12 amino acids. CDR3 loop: CASSLAADTQYF. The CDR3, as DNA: TGCGCCAGCAGCTTGGCAGCAGATACGCAGTATTTT.

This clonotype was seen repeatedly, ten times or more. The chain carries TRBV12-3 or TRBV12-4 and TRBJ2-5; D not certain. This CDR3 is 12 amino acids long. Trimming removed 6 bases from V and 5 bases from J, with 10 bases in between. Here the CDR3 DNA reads TGTGCCAGCAGCCCTAGGTGGGAGACCCAGTACTTC. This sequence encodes CASSPRWETQYF.

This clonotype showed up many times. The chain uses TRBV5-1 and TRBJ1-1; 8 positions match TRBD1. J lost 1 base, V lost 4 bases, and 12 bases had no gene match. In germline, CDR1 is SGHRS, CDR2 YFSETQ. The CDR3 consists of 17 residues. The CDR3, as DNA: TGCGCCAGCAGCCTGGGGATTACAGGGGGTAAGAACACTGAAGCTTTCTTT. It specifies CASSLGITGGKNTEAFF.